This TCR beta chain was sequenced for a study of early T cells in non-severe SARS-CoV-2 infection. Turning to the study itself: Chains were not paired, and sequencing was done on bulk RNA from unsorted whole blood.

The TCR library protocol attached unique molecular identifiers to the individual cDNA molecules. One entry per CDR3 protein, called by TCRdb with MiXCR from the 5' RACE reads. This sample carries around 77,000 distinct CDR3 sequences, around 10% of them seen once, and the ten largest clones take 6% to 8%. This clonotype was found many times. The clonotype comes from an adult who was a healthcare worker with PCR-confirmed SARS-CoV-2 infection or an uninfected control (not recorded which). The specimen comprised whole blood, sampled at baseline.

The CDR3 DNA reads as TGTGCCAGCAGCCCCGAACCTGGGACATACAATGAGCAGTTCTTC. As protein: CASSPEPGTYNEQFF. The chain uses TRBV7-2 and TRBJ2-1, with D perhaps TRBD1 (6 bases). V was pared by 5 bases and J by 4 bases, with 15 bases between. Germline CDR1 reads SGHTA; CDR2 reads FQGNSA. The CDR3 sequence is 15 residues long.